This T cell receptor beta chain comes out of a study of long-term antiretroviral therapy in people with HIV. Study-wide findings and caveats: Clones showing expansion before ART dominated the repertoire at all time points.

As concerns this clone: What it recognizes is unknown.

Sequencing used immunoSEQ v3.0 at survey level. Using immunoSEQ multiplex PCR, the repertoire was profiled, and TCRdb retains in-frame clones only, with some absent. Altogether about 14,000 clones are present, around four fifths being singletons, with the ten largest covering roughly 15%. CDR1 is SEHNR and CDR2 is FQNEAQ in the germline V gene (reference sequence). V lost 10 bases to trimming and J lost 5 bases, with 8 bases between them. CDR3 length: 11 amino acids. The clonotype comes from a woman in her thirties or forties with HIV. The chain links TRBV7-9 to TRBJ1-4; no definite D call. The material was unsorted PBMCs, obtained 1.8 years before starting antiretroviral therapy. The CDR3 bases are TGTGCCACCCAATTAAATGAAAAACTGTTTTTT. Protein product: CATQLNEKLFF.